The 12 T cell receptor beta chains listed next were all sequenced from one sample in a study of a mutant IDH1 vaccine in newly diagnosed glioma. Profiling relied on immunoSEQ multiplex PCR, and the TCRdb table lists in-frame clones only, not all of them. In the table there are 40,000 to 55,000 clones, roughly 90% of which are singletons. The time point is: week 11, during vaccination. Mutant IDH1 20-mer peptide, at 300 ug, made up each vaccine dose, with topical imiquimod. These TCRs' antigens remain unknown. This sample comprised PBMCs, obtained from a glioma patient whose treatment included an IDH1 peptide vaccine. The receptors derive from a man aged 50 or older with glioma.

The rearrangement links TRBV5-5 to TRBJ1-3; D remains ambiguous. The CDR3 length is 15 residues. V was pared by 3 bases and J by 0 bases, with 10 bases between. Germline assignment: CDR1 SGHKS and CDR2 YYEKEE (reference sequence). Written as DNA, the CDR3 is TGTGCCAGCAGCTCTGGACGGAGCTCTGGAAACACCATATATTTT. Residues: CASSSGRSSGNTIYF.

The CDR3 coding sequence is TGTGCCAGCAGCCCCGCCCGACTAGCGGGCCATGGGAATGAGCAGTTCTTC. Protein product: CASSPARLAGHGNEQFF. This rearrangement joins TRBV7-3 to TRBJ2-1; 10 bases are shared with TRBD2. CDR3 length: 17 residues. The trim removed 5 bases at V and 7 bases at J, leaving 14 bases unmatched. Germline V gene lookup returns CDR1 SGHTA and CDR2 FQGTGA.

This clone came up a few times. The V and J genes are TRBV5-1 and TRBJ2-2, with TRBD2 as a possible D gene (5 bases). V lost 2 bases and J lost 2, with 10 bases in between. In germline, CDR1 is SGHRS, CDR2 YFSETQ. The length of the CDR3 is 15 residues. The CDR3 loop reads CASSFLATNTGELFF. The CDR3 DNA is TGCGCCAGCAGCTTCTTAGCGACCAACACCGGGGAGCTGTTTTTT.

The V call is TRBV10-3, the J call TRBJ1-1; D is possibly TRBD1 (5 bases). V lost 7 bases and J lost 0, with 9 bases in between. The germline gives CDR1 ENHRY, CDR2 SYGVKD. The CDR3 loop spans 13 amino acids. CDR3 bases: TGTGCCATCACATGGGGGATGAACACTGAAGCTTTCTTT. This translates into CAITWGMNTEAFF.

The rearrangement joins TRBV18 to TRBJ2-2; possibly TRBD2 for D (5 bases). Germline lookup yields CDR1 KGHSH and CDR2 LQKENI. The germline V and J ends were trimmed by 6 bases and 3 bases, with 17 bases remaining between them. This CDR3 region has 16 residues. This chain's CDR3 is CASSAPGFRDTGELFF. CDR3 DNA sequence: TGTGCCAGCTCGGCACCGGGGTTTCGGGACACCGGGGAGCTGTTTTTT.

As for this clone: Other DNA sequences in this specimen translate into the identical CDR3. This chain uses TRBV9 with TRBJ2-1; perhaps TRBD1 as D (5 bases). V lost 4 bases and J 0 bases, leaving 11 bases between the germline ends. The germline V gene encodes CDR1 SGDLS and CDR2 YYNGEE. The CDR3 is 15 amino acids. Written as DNA, the CDR3 is TGTGCCAGCAGCTTAGGGCAGGGCTCCTACAATGAGCAGTTCTTC. It yields the protein CASSLGQGSYNEQFF.

The chain is built from TRBV28 and TRBJ2-7; 13 bases are a match to TRBD2. The CDR3 has 17 amino acids. The germline gives CDR1 MDHEN, CDR2 SYDVKM. V was clipped by 4 bases and J by 1 base; unmatched bases: 7. CDR3 sequence reads: CASSSPRTSGRSYEQYF. The CDR3 bases are TGTGCCAGCAGTTCTCCACGGACTAGCGGGAGATCCTACGAGCAGTACTTC.

In nucleotides, the CDR3 is TGTGCCAGCAGTTTGACTAGCGGGGGGTCCTACGAGCAGTACTTC. It encodes CASSLTSGGSYEQYF. The chain couples TRBV27 to TRBJ2-7, with 13 nucleotides matching TRBD2. CDR1 and CDR2 (germline): MNHEY, SMNVEV (reference sequence). With V trimmed by 3 bases and J by 1 base, 0 bases remained unmatched. This CDR3 region has 15 residues.

This clone was seen a handful of times. CDR3 residues: CASSLYRGQWPQHF. For the CDR3, the DNA is TGTGCCAGCAGTTTATACAGGGGGCAATGGCCCCAGCATTTT. This sequence joins TRBV28 and TRBJ1-5, with 9 bases that match TRBD1. The CDR3 covers 14 residues. J lost 9 bases, V lost 1 base, and 4 bases had no gene match. Germline V gene sequence: CDR1 MDHEN, CDR2 SYDVKM.

The gene calls are TRBV2 and TRBJ2-3, with D unresolved. Trimming left V 8 bases short and J 2 bases short, with 14 bases between. CDR1 and CDR2 (germline): SNHLY, FYNNEI. This CDR3 has 14 amino acids. The CDR3 spells CASLPRVTTDTQYF. The CDR3 nucleotides read TGTGCCAGCCTACCTAGGGTGACCACAGATACGCAGTATTTT. Drawing the rest from reference TRBV2 and TRBJ2-3, the complete variable domain is EPEVTQTPSHQVTQMGQEVILRCVPISNHLYFYWYRQILGQKVEFLVSFYNNEISEKSEIFDDQFSVERPDGSNFTLKIRSTKLEDSAMYFCASLPRVTTDTQYFGPGTRLTVL.

The chain joins TRBV5-4 to TRBJ2-5, with D tentatively TRBD2 (7 bases). Trimming cost V 4 bases and J 4 bases, with 17 bases left between them. CDR3 length: 15 residues. Germline CDR1 reads SGHNT; CDR2 reads YYREEE (reference sequence). CDR3 in amino acids: CASSRAGGQGETQYF. The CDR3 coding sequence is TGTGCCAGCAGCCGTGCCGGGGGGCAAGGAGAGACCCAGTACTTC.

The CDR3 region is CASSITRVAGVYNEQFF. The CDR3 coding sequence is TGTGCCAGTAGTATAACTAGGGTAGCGGGAGTCTACAATGAGCAGTTCTTC. The rearrangement links TRBV19 to TRBJ2-1, with 9 bases identical to TRBD2. The germline CDR1 and CDR2 sequences are LNHDA and SQIVND (reference sequence). The length of the CDR3 is 17 residues. Germline trimming cut 2 bases from V and 3 bases from J; bases unmatched to any gene: 8.